This passage covers 23 T cell receptor beta chains from one sample sequenced in a study of T cell repertoires in aging, cancer and after chemotherapy. A mixed TRB-A/B primer pool amplified rearranged TRB by multiplex touch-down PCR. MiXCR, applied by TCRdb to the multiplex PCR reads, yields one record per CDR3 protein. The sample yields about 13,000 distinct CDR3 sequences, around a quarter seen once. Peripheral blood genomic DNA, not sorted cells or RNA, was the template. The specimen sequenced was blood. The receptors shown here come from a human donor in good health.

About this clonotype itself: This could be a read error, since a much larger clone is one nucleotide away. V gene TRBV7-3 combines with J gene TRBJ2-2, with D uncertain. The germline gives CDR1 SGHTA, CDR2 FQGTGA. V was clipped by 3 bases and J by 3 bases, with 8 bases between them. The CDR3 runs to 14 residues. The CDR3 region is CASSLGMDTGELFF. CDR3 nucleotide sequence: TGTGCCAGCAGCTTGGGGATGGACACCGGGGAGCTGTTTTTT.

This clonotype is labeled medium-sized (0.01 to 0.1%). CDR3 DNA: TGTGCCAGCAGCTTAGAACGGCTAACTGGAAACACCATATATTTT. Protein product: CASSLERLTGNTIYF. The rearrangement uses TRBV7-9 and TRBJ1-3; no clear D gene. Germline values: CDR1 SEHNR, CDR2 FQNEAQ (reference sequence). The CDR3 extends over 15 amino acids. V was pared by 1 base and J by 2 bases, with 9 bases between. Combining the CDR3 with reference TRBV7-9 and TRBJ1-3 gives the whole variable domain DTGVSQNPRHKITKRGQNVTFRCDPISEHNRLYWYRQTLGQGPEFLTYFQNEAQLEKSRLLSDRFSAERPKGSFSTLEIQRTEQGDSAMYLCASSLERLTGNTIYFGEGSWLTVV.

This clonotype is medium-sized within its sample. The rearrangement uses TRBV20-1 and TRBJ1-6; possible D gene TRBD1, 6 bases. The CDR3 contains 14 residues. Trimming stripped 5 bases from V and 8 bases from J, with 16 bases between. Germline CDR1 and CDR2: DFQATT and SNEGSKA (reference sequence). CDR3 nucleotides: TGCAGTGCTCCCCTCCAGGGGATGGATTCACCCCTCCACTTT. It yields the protein CSAPLQGMDSPLHF.

This clonotype was seen a few times. This sequence joins TRBV5-5 and TRBJ2-2; 13 bases agree with TRBD2. The V gene end was trimmed by 2 bases and the J gene end by 6 bases; junction bases not matched to a gene: 7. There are 17 residues in the CDR3. Germline CDR1 SGHKS, CDR2 YYEKEE (reference sequence). CDR3 nucleotide sequence: TGTGCCAGCAGCTTAACTAGCGGGGGGGCCAATTCCGGGGAGCTGTTTTTT. As protein: CASSLTSGGANSGELFF. The full variable domain, completed using reference TRBV5-5 and TRBJ2-2, is DAGVTQSPTHLIKTRGQQVTLRCSPISGHKSVSWYQQVLGQGPQFIFQYYEKEERGRGNFPDRFSARQFPNYSSELNVNALLLGDSALYLCASSLTSGGANSGELFFGEGSRLTVL.

Points on this clonotype: A much larger clonotype is one base distant, so this may be a read error. The chain has TRBV5-4 and TRBJ1-3; D gene unclear. The CDR3 length is 15 residues. Germline loops: CDR1 SGHNT, CDR2 YYREEE (reference sequence). The CDR3 reads CATSQGRGSGNTIYF. The CDR3 bases are TGTGCCACCAGCCAAGGGCGGGGCTCTGGAAACACCATATATTTT.

This clonotype is medium-sized in the sample. The chain employs TRBV29-1 and TRBJ1-5; 8 bases are shared with TRBD1. CDR1 is SQVTM, CDR2 ANQGSEA, per germline. There are 13 residues in the CDR3. J lost 3 bases, V lost 6 bases, and 4 bases had no gene match. The CDR3 is CSVETGDNQPQHF. DNA of the CDR3: TGCAGCGTGGAGACAGGGGACAATCAGCCCCAGCATTTT.

The chain links TRBV20-1 to TRBJ1-4, with D uncertain. Trimming left V 5 bases short and J 0 bases short, with 16 bases between. Germline CDR1 and CDR2: DFQATT and SNEGSKA (reference sequence). This CDR3 has 16 amino acids. This chain's CDR3 is CSAYTQFIATNEKLFF. The CDR3 DNA sequence: TGCAGTGCTTATACCCAGTTTATTGCAACTAATGAAAAACTGTTTTTT.

The V and J genes are TRBV6-2 or TRBV6-3 and TRBJ2-1; 7 bases are a match to TRBD1. CDR3 size: 16 residues. The J segment lost 2 bases and the V segment lost 6 bases, leaving 10 bases of the junction unmatched. Per the germline V gene, CDR1 is MNHEY and CDR2 is SVGEGT. DNA for the CDR3: TGTGCCAGCAGCCATAGGACAGGAATCCCCTACAATGAGCAGTTCTTC. Protein: CASSHRTGIPYNEQFF.

V usage is TRBV18 and J usage is TRBJ1-6; tentative D call: TRBD1 (6 bases). The germline V gene has CDR1 KGHSH and CDR2 LQKENI. This CDR3 is 16 amino acids long. Trimming pared 3 bases from V and 7 bases from J, leaving 16 bases between. The CDR3 coding sequence is TGTGCCAGCTCACCTGCCGGATTACAGGGAAATTCACCCCTCCACTTT. This sequence encodes CASSPAGLQGNSPLHF.

This clonotype was seen more than once but under ten times. The V gene is TRBV6-5, the J gene TRBJ2-5; the match to TRBD1 covers 7 bases. This CDR3 comprises 16 residues. Germline V gives CDR1 MNHEY, CDR2 SVGAGI. J was trimmed by 5 bases and V by 6 bases; bases with no gene match: 15. CDR3 sequence: CASSHPRGPANETQYF. The CDR3 bases are TGTGCCAGCAGCCACCCGAGGGGGCCTGCCAACGAGACCCAGTACTTC.

About this clonotype: One end of the junction is discordant with germline, which a read error may explain. V gene TRBV6-5 combines with J gene TRBJ1-5; 7 nucleotides match TRBD1. In germline, CDR1 is MNHEY, CDR2 SVGAGI. The CDR3 totals 13 residues. The CDR3: CVSSYRQGGPQHF. The CDR3 nucleotides are TGTGTCAGCAGTTACAGACAGGGCGGGCCCCAGCATTTT.

The rearrangement uses TRBV4-3 and TRBJ1-2, with D perhaps TRBD1 (6 bases). Between the trimmed V and J ends, which lost 4 bases and 5 bases, there was a span of 20 bases. The length of the CDR3 is 16 residues. Looked up from germline, CDR1 is LGHNA and CDR2 is YSLEER. Here the CDR3 DNA reads TGCGCCAGCAGCCCACAGCCAGGGACCAGGGGTTATGGCTACACCTTC. It yields the protein CASSPQPGTRGYGYTF.

The CDR3 DNA reads TGTGCCAGCAGTGAAGCGGACACCGGGGAGCTGTTTTTT. Its translation is CASSEADTGELFF. This chain links TRBV2 with TRBJ2-2, with no clear D. The CDR3 covers 13 residues. The V end was cut by 0 bases, the J end by 3 bases, with 2 bases between. CDR1 SNHLY and CDR2 FYNNEI come from the germline V gene. Full variable domain (remainder filled in from reference TRBV2 and TRBJ2-2): EPEVTQTPSHQVTQMGQEVILRCVPISNHLYFYWYRQILGQKVEFLVSFYNNEISEKSEIFDDQFSVERPDGSNFTLKIRSTKLEDSAMYFCASSEADTGELFFGEGSRLTVL.

Sample share makes this clonotype medium-sized. The chain links TRBV6-5 to TRBJ1-1; D unresolved. Looked up from germline, CDR1 is MNHEY and CDR2 is SVGAGI. Deletions cut 2 bases from V and 0 bases from J, with 7 bases between. The CDR3 runs 14 residues. CDR3 DNA sequence: TGTGCCAGCAGTTACGGTGGGGTGAACACTGAAGCTTTCTTT. Translation: CASSYGGVNTEAFF.

The chain recombines TRBV24-1 with TRBJ2-3; 7 bases agree with TRBD1. Per germline, CDR1 KGHDR and CDR2 SFDVKD. The V segment lost 2 bases and the J segment 1 base; nucleotides outside the gene matches: 14. The CDR3 contains 19 residues. The CDR3 bases are TGTGCCACCAGTGATTCCGGGACGGGACAGACTTCAGGCACAGATACGCAGTATTTT. This translates into CATSDSGTGQTSGTDTQYF.

The J gene is TRBJ1-1, the V gene TRBV7-9; D unresolved. V was cut by 5 bases and J by 1 base, with 8 bases left in between. The germline V gene encodes CDR1 SEHNR and CDR2 FQNEAQ (reference sequence). This CDR3 is built from 13 residues. The CDR3 DNA follows: TGTGCCAGCAGCCAGAGAAAGAACACTGAAGCTTTCTTT. Translated, it gives CASSQRKNTEAFF. Combining the CDR3 with reference TRBV7-9 and TRBJ1-1 gives the whole variable domain DTGVSQNPRHKITKRGQNVTFRCDPISEHNRLYWYRQTLGQGPEFLTYFQNEAQLEKSRLLSDRFSAERPKGSFSTLEIQRTEQGDSAMYLCASSQRKNTEAFFGQGTRLTVV.

Concerning this clonotype: A much larger clone is a single base away; this may be a read error. The V and J genes are TRBV29-1 and TRBJ1-5; 8 positions match TRBD1. Germline V gene lookup returns CDR1 SQVTM and CDR2 ANQGSEA. CDR3 size: 13 residues. As DNA, the CDR3 is TGCAGCGTGGAGACAGGGGACAATCAGCACCAGCATTTT. Translating gives CSVETGDNQHQHF.

This chain links TRBV7-2 with TRBJ2-5; a weak D match, TRBD2 (5 bases). The CDR3 totals 15 residues. The V gene lost 5 bases and the J gene lost 2 bases, with 15 bases spanning the gap. Germline assignment: CDR1 SGHTA and CDR2 FQGNSA. CDR3 sequence (DNA): TGTGCCAGCAGCCCGCCTTCGGGGAGACAAGAGACCCAGTACTTC. Protein: CASSPPSGRQETQYF.

This clonotype was seen more than once but under ten times. The chain recombines TRBV18 with TRBJ2-3; D gene ambiguous. Germline V lookup: CDR1 KGHSH, CDR2 LQKENI. This CDR3 contains 12 residues. With 5 bases removed from V and 3 bases from J, the gap between germline ends came to 6 bases. As DNA, the CDR3 is TGTGCCAGCTCAACCAGGACAGATACGCAGTATTTT. Translation gives CASSTRTDTQYF.

This clonotype was counted once. A much bigger clone sits one base away, suggesting this may be a read error. V is TRBV6-5 and J is TRBJ2-1; no firm D call. Trimming removed 5 bases from V and 12 bases from J, with 23 bases in between. Germline V gene lookup returns CDR1 MNHEY and CDR2 SVGAGI. CDR3 length equals 15 residues. CDR3: CASSEGPSSRWVQFF. In DNA, the CDR3 is TGTGCCAGCAGTGAAGGACCGTCCTCTCGATGGGTGCAGTTCTTC.

The rearrangement uses TRBV7-2 and TRBJ1-5, with a tentative D call TRBD1 (5 bases). The CDR3 runs 15 residues. Germline V gene sequence: CDR1 SGHTA, CDR2 FQGNSA. V dropped 4 bases and J dropped 2 bases, with 12 bases sitting between them. Here the CDR3 reads CASSSPGPRNQPQHF. Written as DNA, the CDR3 is TGTGCCAGCAGCTCCCCGGGACCTCGCAATCAGCCCCAGCATTTT. Based on the CDR3 plus reference TRBV7-2 and TRBJ1-5, the full variable domain is GAGVSQSPSNKVTEKGKDVELRCDPISGHTALYWYRQSLGQGLEFLIYFQGNSAPDKSGLPSDRFSAERTGGSVSTLTIQRTQQEDSAVYLCASSSPGPRNQPQHFGDGTRLSIL.

Relative to its sample, this clonotype is medium-sized. This sequence joins TRBV29-1 and TRBJ1-2; the match to TRBD1 covers 7 bases. The germline V gene has CDR1 SQVTM and CDR2 ANQGSEA. The CDR3 sequence is 14 residues long. Trimming at V came to 4 bases and at J to 3 bases, leaving 8 bases not matched to a gene. In DNA, the CDR3 is TGCAGCGTTGGCTCCGTAGGGGGCTACTATGGCTACACCTTC. It yields the protein CSVGSVGGYYGYTF.

This clonotype occurred a few times. This chain uses TRBV19 with TRBJ1-2; 7 nucleotides agree with TRBD1. CDR3 length: 15 residues. The junction had 5 bases not matched to a gene; V was cut back by 2 bases and J by 2 bases. Germline V CDR1 and CDR2: LNHDA, SQIVND (reference sequence). The CDR3 DNA reads as TGTGCCAGTAGTATAAGGACAGGAGAAAACTATGGCTACACCTTC. Translation: CASSIRTGENYGYTF.